This section outlines one T cell receptor beta chain sequence together with its context. Its specificity is unknown. The V end lost 6 bases, the J end lost 0 bases, and 9 bases lay between the germline ends. The CDR3 loop spans 14 amino acids. CDR1 MNHEY and CDR2 SMNVEV come from the germline V gene (reference sequence). This specimen comes from a study of beta chain features in type 1 diabetes. Study-wide context: Cell yields, gender and age were comparable in patients and healthy donors. Study-wide results and caveats: When cDNA is sequenced, cells with high TCR expression could be over-represented. People with Type 1 diabetes carried modestly yet significantly shorter TCRB CDR3s in all four CD4+ subsets.

Expressed TCRB transcripts were sequenced, since all the RNA that had been isolated was reverse transcribed. The assay was immunoSEQ multiplex PCR, and TCRdb's table has in-frame clones only and misses some. The table has over 40,000 clones, about 51% seen once. Sequenced input: Tregs from blood. V gene TRBV27 combines with J gene TRBJ1-5; D gene uncertain. The clonotype was recovered from a young woman in good health. The CDR3 coding sequence is TGTGCCAGCAGGAGATACGATAGCAATCAGCCCCAGCATTTT. This codes for CASRRYDSNQPQHF.